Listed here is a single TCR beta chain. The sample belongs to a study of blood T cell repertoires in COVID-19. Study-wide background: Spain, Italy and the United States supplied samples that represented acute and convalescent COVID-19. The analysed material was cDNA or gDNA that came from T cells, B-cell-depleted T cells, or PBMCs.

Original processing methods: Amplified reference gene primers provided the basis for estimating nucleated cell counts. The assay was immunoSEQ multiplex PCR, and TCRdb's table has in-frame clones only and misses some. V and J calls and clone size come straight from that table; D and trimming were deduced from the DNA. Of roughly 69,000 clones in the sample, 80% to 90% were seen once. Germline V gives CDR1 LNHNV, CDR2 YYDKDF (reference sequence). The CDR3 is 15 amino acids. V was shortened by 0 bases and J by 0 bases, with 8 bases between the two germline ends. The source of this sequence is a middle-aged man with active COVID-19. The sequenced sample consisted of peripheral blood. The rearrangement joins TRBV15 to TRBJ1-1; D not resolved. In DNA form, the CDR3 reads TGTGCCACCAGCAGAGAGGGCTTTCTGAACACTGAAGCTTTCTTT. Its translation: CATSREGFLNTEAFF.